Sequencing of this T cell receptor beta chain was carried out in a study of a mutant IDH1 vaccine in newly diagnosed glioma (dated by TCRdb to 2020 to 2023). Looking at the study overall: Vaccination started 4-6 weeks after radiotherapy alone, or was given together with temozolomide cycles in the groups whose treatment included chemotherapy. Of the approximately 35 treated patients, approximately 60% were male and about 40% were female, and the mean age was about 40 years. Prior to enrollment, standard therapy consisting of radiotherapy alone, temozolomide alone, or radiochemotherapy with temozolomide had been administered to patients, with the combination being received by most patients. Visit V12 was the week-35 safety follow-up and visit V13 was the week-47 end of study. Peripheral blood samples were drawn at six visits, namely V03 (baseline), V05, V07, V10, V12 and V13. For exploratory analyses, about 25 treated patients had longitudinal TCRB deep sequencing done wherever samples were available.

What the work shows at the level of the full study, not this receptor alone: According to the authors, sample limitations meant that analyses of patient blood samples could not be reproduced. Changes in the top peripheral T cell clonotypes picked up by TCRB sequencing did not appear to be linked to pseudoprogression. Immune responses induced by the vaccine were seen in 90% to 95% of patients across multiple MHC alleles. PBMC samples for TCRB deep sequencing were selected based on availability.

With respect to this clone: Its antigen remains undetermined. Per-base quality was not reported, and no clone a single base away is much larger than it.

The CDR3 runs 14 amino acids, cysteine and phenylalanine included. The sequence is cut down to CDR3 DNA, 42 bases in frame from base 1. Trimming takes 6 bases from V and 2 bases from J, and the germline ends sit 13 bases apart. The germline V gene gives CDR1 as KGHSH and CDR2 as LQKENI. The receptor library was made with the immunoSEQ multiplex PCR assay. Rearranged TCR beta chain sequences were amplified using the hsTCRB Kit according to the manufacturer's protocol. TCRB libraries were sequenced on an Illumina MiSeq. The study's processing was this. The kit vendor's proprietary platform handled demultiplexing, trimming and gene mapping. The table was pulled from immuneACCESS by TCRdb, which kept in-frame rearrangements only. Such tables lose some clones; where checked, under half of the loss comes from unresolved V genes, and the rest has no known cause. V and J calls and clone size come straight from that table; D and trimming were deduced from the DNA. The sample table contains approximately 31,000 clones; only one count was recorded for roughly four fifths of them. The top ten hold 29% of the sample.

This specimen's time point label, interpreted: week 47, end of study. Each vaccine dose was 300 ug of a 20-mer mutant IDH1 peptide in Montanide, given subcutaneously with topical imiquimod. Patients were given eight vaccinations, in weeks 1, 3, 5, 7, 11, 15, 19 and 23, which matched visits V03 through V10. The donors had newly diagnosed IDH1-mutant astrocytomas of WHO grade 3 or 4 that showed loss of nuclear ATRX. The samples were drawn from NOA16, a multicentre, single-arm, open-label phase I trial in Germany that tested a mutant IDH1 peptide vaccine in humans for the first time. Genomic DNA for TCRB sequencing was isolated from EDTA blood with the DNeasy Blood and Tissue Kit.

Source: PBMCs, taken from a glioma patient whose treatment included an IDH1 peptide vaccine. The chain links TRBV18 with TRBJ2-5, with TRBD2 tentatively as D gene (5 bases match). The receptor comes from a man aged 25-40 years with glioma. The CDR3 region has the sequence CASSVGNRQETQYF. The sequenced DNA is TGTGCCAGCTCGGTCGGGAACAGACAAGAGACCCAGTACTTC.